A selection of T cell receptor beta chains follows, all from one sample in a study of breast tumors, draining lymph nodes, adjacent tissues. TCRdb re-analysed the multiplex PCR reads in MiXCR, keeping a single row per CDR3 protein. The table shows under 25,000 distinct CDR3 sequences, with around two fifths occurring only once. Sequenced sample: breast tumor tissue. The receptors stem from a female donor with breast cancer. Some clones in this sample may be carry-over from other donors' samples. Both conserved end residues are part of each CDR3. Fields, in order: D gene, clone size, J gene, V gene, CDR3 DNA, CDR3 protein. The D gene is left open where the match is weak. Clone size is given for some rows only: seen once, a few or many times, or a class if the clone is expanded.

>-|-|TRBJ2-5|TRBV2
TGTGCCAGCGGCTTAGCGGAACTCCAAGAGACCCAGTACTTC
CASGLAELQETQYF
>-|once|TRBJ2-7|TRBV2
TGTGCCAGCGTTGAACTCCCGGGCGAGCAGTACTTC
CASVELPGEQYF
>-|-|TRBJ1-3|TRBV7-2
TGTGCCAGCAGCTTTACTGGGCAGGGCAAAAACACCATATATTTT
CASSFTGQGKNTIYF
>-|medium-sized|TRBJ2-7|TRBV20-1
TGCAGTGCAGTGGACAGAAACCCCTACGAGCAGTACTTC
CSAVDRNPYEQYF
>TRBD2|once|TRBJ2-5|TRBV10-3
TGTGCCATCAGTGACGGCAGGGGGCTCACTAGCGGGAGCGCGCAAGAGACCCAGTACTTC
CAISDGRGLTSGSAQETQYF
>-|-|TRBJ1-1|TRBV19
TGTGCCAGTAGTACCATTCGGGGGGGGATTACTGAAGCTTTCTTT
CASSTIRGGITEAFF
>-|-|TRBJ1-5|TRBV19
TGTGCCAGTAGTCCCCGGGGTGTGGACAGAAATAGCAATCAGCCCCAGCATTTT
CASSPRGVDRNSNQPQHF
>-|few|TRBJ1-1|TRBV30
TGTGCCTGCCAAACCGGGACACTGAACACTGAAGCTTTCTTT
CACQTGTLNTEAFF
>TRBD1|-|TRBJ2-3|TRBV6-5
TGTGCCAGCAGTTACGGCGAGACAGGGAAGGCAGATACGCAGTATTTT
CASSYGETGKADTQYF
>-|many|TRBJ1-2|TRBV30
TGTGCCTGGAGTAAGGGCCCAGCGCATGGCTACACCTTC
CAWSKGPAHGYTF
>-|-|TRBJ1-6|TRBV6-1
TGTGCCAGCAGTTTACAGTATTCACCCCTCCACTTT
CASSLQYSPLHF
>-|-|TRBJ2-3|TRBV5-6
TGTGCCAGCAGCTTAAGGGCCAACAAGTATAACACAGATACGCAGTATTTT
CASSLRANKYNTDTQYF
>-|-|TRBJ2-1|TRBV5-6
TGTGCCAGCAGCGTATCCGGGATCTCCTACAATGAGCAGTTCTTC
CASSVSGISYNEQFF
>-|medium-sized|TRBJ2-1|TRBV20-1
TGCAGTGCTAGAGGAGGGAGCGGAAGCTCCTACAATGAGCAGTTCTTC
CSARGGSGSSYNEQFF
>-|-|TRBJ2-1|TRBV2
TGTGCCAGCAGTAGTAACAGCTACAATGAGCAGTTCTTC
CASSSNSYNEQFF
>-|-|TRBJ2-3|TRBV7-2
-
CASSPTGVGFGYTFGSGTDTQYF
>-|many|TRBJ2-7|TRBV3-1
TGTGCCAGCAGCCAAGAAACCGGCACGTACGAGCAGTACTTC
CASSQETGTYEQYF
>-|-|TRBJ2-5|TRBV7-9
TGTGCCAGCAGCTCTCTGAGACTCTCGTACCAAGAGACCCAGTACTTC
CASSSLRLSYQETQYF